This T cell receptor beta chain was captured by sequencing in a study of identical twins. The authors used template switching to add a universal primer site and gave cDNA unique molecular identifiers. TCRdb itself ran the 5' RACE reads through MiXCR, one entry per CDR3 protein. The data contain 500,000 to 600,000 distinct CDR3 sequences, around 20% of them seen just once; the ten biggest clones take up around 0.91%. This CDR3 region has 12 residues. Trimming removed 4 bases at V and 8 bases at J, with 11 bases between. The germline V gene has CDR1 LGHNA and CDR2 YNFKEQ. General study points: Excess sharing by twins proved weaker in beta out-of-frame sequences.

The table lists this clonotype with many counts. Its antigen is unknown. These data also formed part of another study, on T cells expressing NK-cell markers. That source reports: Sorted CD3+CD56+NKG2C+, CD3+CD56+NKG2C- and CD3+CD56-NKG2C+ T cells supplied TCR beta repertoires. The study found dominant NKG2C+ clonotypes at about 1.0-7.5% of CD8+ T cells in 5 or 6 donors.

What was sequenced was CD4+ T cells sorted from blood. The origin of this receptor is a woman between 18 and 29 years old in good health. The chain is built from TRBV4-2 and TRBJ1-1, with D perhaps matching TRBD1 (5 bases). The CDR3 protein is CASSPDTSEAFF. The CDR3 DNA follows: TGTGCCAGCAGCCCGGACACCTCAGAAGCTTTCTTT.